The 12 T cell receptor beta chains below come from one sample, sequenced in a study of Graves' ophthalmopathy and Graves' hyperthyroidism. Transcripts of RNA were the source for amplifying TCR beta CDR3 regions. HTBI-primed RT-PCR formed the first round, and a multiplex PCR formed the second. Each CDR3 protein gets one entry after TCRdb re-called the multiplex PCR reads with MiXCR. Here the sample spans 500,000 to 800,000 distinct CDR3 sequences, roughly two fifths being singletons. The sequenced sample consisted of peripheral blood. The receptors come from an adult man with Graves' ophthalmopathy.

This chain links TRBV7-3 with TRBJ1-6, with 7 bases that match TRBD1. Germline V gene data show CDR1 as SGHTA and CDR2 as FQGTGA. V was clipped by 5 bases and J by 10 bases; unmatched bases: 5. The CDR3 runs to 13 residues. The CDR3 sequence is CASSLGGVSPLHF. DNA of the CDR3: TGTGCCAGCAGCCTAGGGGGCGTATCACCCCTCCACTTT. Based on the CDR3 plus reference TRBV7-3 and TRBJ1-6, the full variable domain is GAGVSQTPSNKVTEKGKYVELRCDPISGHTALYWYRQSLGQGPEFLIYFQGTGAADDSGLPNDRFFAVRPEGSVSTLKIQRTERGDSAVYLCASSLGGVSPLHFGNGTRLTVT.

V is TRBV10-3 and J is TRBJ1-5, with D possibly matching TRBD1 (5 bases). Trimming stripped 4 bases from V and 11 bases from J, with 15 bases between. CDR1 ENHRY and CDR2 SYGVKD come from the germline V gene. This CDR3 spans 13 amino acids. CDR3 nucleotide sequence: TGTGCCATCAGTGTTGAGGGAGGGGAGACCCAGCATTTT. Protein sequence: CAISVEGGETQHF.

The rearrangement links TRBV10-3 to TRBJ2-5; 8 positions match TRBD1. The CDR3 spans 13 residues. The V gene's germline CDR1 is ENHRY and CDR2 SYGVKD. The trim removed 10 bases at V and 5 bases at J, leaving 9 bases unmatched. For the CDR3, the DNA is TGTGCCAGCCAATCGGACAGGGTGGAGACCCAGTACTTC. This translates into CASQSDRVETQYF.

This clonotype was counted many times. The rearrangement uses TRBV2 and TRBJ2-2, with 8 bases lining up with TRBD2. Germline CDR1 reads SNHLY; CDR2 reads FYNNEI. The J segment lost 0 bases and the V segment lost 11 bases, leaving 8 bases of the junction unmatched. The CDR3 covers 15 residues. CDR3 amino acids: CARGGRATNTGELFF. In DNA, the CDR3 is TGTGCCCGGGGGGGTCGAGCGACGAACACCGGGGAGCTGTTTTTT.

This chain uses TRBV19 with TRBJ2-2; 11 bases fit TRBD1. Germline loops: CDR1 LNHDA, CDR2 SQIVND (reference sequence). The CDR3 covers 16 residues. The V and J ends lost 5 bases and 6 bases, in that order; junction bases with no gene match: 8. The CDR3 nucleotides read TGTGCCAGTAGTTCTTGGGACAGGGGGACTGCCGGGGAGCTGTTTTTT. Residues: CASSSWDRGTAGELFF.

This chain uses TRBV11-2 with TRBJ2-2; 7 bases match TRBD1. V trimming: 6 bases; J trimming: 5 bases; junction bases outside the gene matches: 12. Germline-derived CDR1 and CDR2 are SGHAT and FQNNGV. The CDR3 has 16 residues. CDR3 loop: CASRHRGSTTTGELFF. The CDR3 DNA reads TGTGCCAGCAGACACAGGGGCTCCACGACGACCGGGGAGCTGTTTTTT.

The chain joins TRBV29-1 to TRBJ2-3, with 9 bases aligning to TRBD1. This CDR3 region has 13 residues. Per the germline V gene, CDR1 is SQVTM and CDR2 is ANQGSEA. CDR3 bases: TGCAGTGCTGCAGGGACAGGGTCAGATACGCAGTATTTT. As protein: CSAAGTGSDTQYF.

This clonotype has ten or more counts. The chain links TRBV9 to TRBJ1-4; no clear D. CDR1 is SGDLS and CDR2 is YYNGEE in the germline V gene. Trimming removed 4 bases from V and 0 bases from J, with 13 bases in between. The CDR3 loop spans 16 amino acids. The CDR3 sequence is CASSTYPDATNEKLFF. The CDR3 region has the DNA TGTGCCAGCAGCACCTACCCGGATGCAACTAATGAAAAACTGTTTTTT.

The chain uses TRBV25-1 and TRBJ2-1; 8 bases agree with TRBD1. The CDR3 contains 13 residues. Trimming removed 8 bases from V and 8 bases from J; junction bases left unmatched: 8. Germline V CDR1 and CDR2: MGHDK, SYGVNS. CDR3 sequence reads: CASGVAGGDEQFF. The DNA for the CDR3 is TGTGCCAGCGGGGTTGCAGGGGGCGATGAGCAGTTCTTC.

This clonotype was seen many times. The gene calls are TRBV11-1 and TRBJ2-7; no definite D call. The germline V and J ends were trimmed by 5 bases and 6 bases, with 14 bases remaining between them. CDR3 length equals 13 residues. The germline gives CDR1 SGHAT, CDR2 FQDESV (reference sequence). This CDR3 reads CASSQTPLREQYF. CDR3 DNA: TGTGCCAGCAGCCAGACGCCATTACGCGAGCAGTACTTC. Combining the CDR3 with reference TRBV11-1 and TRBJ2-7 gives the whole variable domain EAEVAQSPRYKITEKSQAVAFWCDPISGHATLYWYRQILGQGPELLVQFQDESVVDDSQLPKDRFSAERLKGVDSTLKIQPAELGDSAMYLCASSQTPLREQYFGPGTRLTVT.

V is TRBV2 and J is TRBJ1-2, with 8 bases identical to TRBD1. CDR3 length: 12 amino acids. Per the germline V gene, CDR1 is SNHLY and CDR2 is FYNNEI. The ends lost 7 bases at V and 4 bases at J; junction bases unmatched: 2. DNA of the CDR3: TGTGCCAGCACAGGGGGCTTCTATGGCTACACCTTC. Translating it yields CASTGGFYGYTF.

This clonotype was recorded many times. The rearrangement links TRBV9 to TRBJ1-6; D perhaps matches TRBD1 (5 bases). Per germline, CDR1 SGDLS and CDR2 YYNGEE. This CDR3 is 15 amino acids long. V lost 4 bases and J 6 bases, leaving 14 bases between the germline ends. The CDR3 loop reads CASSQDAGLNSPLHF. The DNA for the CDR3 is TGTGCCAGCAGCCAAGACGCAGGGCTTAATTCACCCCTCCACTTT. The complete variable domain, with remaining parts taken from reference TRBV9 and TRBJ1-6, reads DSGVTQTPKHLITATGQRVTLRCSPRSGDLSVYWYQQSLDQGLQFLIQYYNGEERAKGNILERFSAQQFPDLHSELNLSSLELGDSALYFCASSQDAGLNSPLHFGNGTRLTVT.